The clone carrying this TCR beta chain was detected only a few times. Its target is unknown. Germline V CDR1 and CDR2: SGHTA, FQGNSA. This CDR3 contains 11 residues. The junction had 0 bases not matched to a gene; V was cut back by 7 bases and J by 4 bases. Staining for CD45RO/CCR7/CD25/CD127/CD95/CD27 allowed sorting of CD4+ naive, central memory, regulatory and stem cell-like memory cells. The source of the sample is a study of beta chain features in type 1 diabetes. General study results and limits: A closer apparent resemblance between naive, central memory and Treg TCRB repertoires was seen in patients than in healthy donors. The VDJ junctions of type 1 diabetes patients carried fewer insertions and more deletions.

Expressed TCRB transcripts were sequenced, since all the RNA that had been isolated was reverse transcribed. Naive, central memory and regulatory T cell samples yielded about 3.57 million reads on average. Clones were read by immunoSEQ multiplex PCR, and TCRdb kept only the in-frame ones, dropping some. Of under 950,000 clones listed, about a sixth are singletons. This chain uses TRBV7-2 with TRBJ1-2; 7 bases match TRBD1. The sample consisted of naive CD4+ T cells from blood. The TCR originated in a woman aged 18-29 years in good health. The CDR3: CASTGGYGYTF. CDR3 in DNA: TGTGCCAGCACAGGGGGCTATGGCTACACCTTC.